This T cell receptor (beta chain) was sequenced during a study of regulatory T cells in long-lasting Graves disease. This clonotype has more than one count but fewer than ten. Antigen unknown. Time point denoted: newly diagnosed GD, antithyroid drugs for less than 3 months. With RNA extracted from PBMCs as input, the TCR library was made. American Thyroid Association guidelines defined how Graves' disease was diagnosed. CDR3 regions were amplified by Arm-PCR using iRepertoire HTBI primers to build TCR beta libraries. TCRdb reanalysed the multiplex PCR reads using MiXCR and keeps one entry per CDR3 protein. The sample lists 350,000 to 550,000 distinct CDR3 sequences, under 15% occurring once. CDR1 is MNHEY and CDR2 is SVGEGT in the germline V gene. The CDR3 runs 16 residues. V lost 2 bases and J lost 1, with 11 bases in between. General study findings and limits: Persistent patients had a count of shared public clonotypes (2,741) that exceeded that of new patients (almost 1,000). No thyroid tissue was studied; the work used peripheral blood only.

The data were also submitted as part of a second study, on T cells in Graves' hyperthyroidism and ophthalmopathy. Per that paper: Blood also carried most thyroid clonotypes expanded above 0.001.

This rearrangement joins TRBV6-2 or TRBV6-3 to TRBJ2-2; tentative D call: TRBD2 (5 bases). The receptor's source is a woman in her thirties with Graves disease. The specimen comprised peripheral blood mononuclear cells (PBMCs), sampled at new diagnosis, from a patient treated with antithyroid drugs. CDR3 DNA: TGTGCCAGCAGTTACCCGAAGAGCGGGAACACCGGGGAGCTGTTTTTT. Protein: CASSYPKSGNTGELFF.